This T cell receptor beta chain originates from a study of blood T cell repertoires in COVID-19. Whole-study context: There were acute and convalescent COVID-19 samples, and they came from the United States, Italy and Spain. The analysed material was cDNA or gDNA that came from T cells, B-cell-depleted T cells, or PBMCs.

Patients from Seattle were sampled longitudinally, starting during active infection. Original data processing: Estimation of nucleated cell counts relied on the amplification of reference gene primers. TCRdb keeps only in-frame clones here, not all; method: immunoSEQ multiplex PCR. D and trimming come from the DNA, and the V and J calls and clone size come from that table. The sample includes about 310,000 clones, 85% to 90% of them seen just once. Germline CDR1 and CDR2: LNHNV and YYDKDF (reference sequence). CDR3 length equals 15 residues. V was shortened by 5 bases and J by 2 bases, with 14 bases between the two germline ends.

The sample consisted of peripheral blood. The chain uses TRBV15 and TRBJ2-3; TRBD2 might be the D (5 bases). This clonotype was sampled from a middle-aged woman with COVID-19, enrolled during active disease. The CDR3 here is CATSEARVATDTQYF. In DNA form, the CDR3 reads TGTGCCACCAGCGAAGCGCGGGTCGCCACAGATACGCAGTATTTT.